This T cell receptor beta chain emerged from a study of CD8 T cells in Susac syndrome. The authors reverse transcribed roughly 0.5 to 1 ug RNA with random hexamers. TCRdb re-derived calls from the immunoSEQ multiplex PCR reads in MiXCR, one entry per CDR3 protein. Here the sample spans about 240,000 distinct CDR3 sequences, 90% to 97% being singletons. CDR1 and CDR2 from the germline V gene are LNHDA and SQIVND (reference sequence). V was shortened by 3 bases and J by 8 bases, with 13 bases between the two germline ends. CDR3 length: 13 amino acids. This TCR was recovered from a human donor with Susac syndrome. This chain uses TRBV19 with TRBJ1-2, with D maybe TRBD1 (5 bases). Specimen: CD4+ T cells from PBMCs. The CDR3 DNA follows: TGTGCCAGTAGTATTCAACAGGATCACGGCTACACCTTC. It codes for CASSIQQDHGYTF.